The 11 T cell receptor beta chains in this list originate from one sample, sequenced in a study of identical twins. MiXCR, run by TCRdb on the 5' RACE reads, gives a single entry per CDR3 protein. This table holds 600,000 to 800,000 distinct CDR3 sequences, roughly 20% found once. This sample also appeared in a second study, on T cells expressing NK-cell markers.

The sequenced sample consisted of PBMCs. These receptors originate from a woman under 30 in good health.

In this sample, this clonotype turned up a few times. The chain uses TRBV6-5 and TRBJ2-5, with D perhaps matching TRBD2 (6 bases). The ends were cut back, 1 base at V and 2 bases at J, with 14 bases in the middle. Germline loops: CDR1 MNHEY, CDR2 SVGAGI. This CDR3 has 16 residues. Here the CDR3 DNA reads TGTGCCAGCAGTTACTGGGGGGTGGAGTGGCAAGAGACCCAGTACTTC. Translation: CASSYWGVEWQETQYF.

This clonotype was picked up many times. V is TRBV12-3 or TRBV12-4 and J is TRBJ2-2, with 10 bases aligning to TRBD2. V lost 3 bases, J lost 5 bases, and 3 bases stayed unmatched. The CDR3 has 15 amino acids. CDR3 DNA: TGTGCCAGCAGTTTTTCTAGCGGGAGTACCGGGGAGCTGTTTTTT. This sequence encodes CASSFSSGSTGELFF.

The chain couples TRBV7-7 to TRBJ2-1, with a tentative D call TRBD2 (6 bases). Germline V lookup: CDR1 SSHAT, CDR2 FNYEAQ (reference sequence). V was shortened by 5 bases and J by 7 bases, with 12 bases between the two germline ends. The CDR3 runs 13 residues. The CDR3 nucleotides are TGTGCCAGCAGCCGGGACTTGCATAATGAGCAGTTCTTC. The encoded protein is CASSRDLHNEQFF.

The chain recombines TRBV7-6 with TRBJ2-1; tentatively, D is TRBD1 or TRBD2 (6 bases each). V lost 6 bases and J lost 0, with 15 bases in between. Germline CDR1 SGHVS, CDR2 FNYEAQ. CDR3 size: 16 residues. The CDR3 protein is CASSKEGGFSYNEQFF. The CDR3 DNA reads TGTGCCAGCAGTAAAGAGGGGGGCTTCTCCTACAATGAGCAGTTCTTC.

The chain has TRBV5-8 and TRBJ2-2; D is uncertain. The CDR3 totals 13 residues. Looked up from germline, CDR1 is SGHTS and CDR2 is YDEGEE. Trimming shortened V by 4 bases and J by 7 bases, and 11 bases separated the two germline ends. The CDR3 region has the DNA TGTGCCAGCAGCCCCCGGTTGGACGGGGAGCTGTTTTTT. It encodes CASSPRLDGELFF.

The sample holds a few counts of this clonotype. This rearrangement joins TRBV12-3 or TRBV12-4 to TRBJ2-5; the D is unclear. This CDR3 contains 17 residues. V lost 3 bases, J lost 1 base, and 18 bases lay in between. In DNA, the CDR3 is TGTGCCAGCAGTTTGGGTCGGGCAGCTTTTGGCCAAGAGACCCAGTACTTC. Protein: CASSLGRAAFGQETQYF.

The table lists this clonotype with a few counts. The V gene is TRBV5-6, the J gene TRBJ2-1, with D maybe TRBD2 (6 bases). This CDR3 has 13 amino acids. Germline V gives CDR1 SGHDT, CDR2 YYEEEE. V lost 4 bases and J lost 12, with 17 bases in between. CDR3: CASSIGGPYPQFF. Written as DNA, the CDR3 is TGTGCCAGCAGCATTGGAGGGCCGTATCCGCAGTTCTTC.

This sequence joins TRBV5-1 and TRBJ2-2; D gene ambiguous. V was trimmed by 0 bases and J by 2 bases, leaving 11 bases between them. The CDR3 contains 16 residues. The V gene's germline CDR1 is SGHRS and CDR2 YFSETQ. The CDR3 region is CASSLAVPINTGELFF. CDR3 DNA sequence: TGCGCCAGCAGCTTGGCCGTGCCCATTAACACCGGGGAGCTGTTTTTT.

The genes are TRBV20-1 and TRBJ1-2; the D gene is possibly TRBD1 (5 bases). V was cut by 5 bases and J by 3 bases, with 13 bases left in between. Looked up from germline, CDR1 is DFQATT and CDR2 is SNEGSKA (reference sequence). CDR3 length: 13 residues. CDR3 in amino acids: CSAPRDGYYGYTF. The CDR3 bases are TGCAGTGCTCCTCGGGACGGATACTATGGCTACACCTTC.

V usage is TRBV29-1 and J usage is TRBJ2-1; the D is unclear. The V and J ends lost 3 bases and 4 bases respectively, with 4 bases between them. This CDR3 region has 11 residues. CDR1 SQVTM and CDR2 ANQGSEA come from the germline V gene. Here the CDR3 DNA reads TGCAGCGTTGACTTATACAATGAGCAGTTCTTC. This codes for CSVDLYNEQFF.

This clonotype was observed many times. CDR3 coding DNA: TGTGCCAGCAGTGGTCTGAGGGGCCGCAACACTGAAGCTTTCTTT. Translating gives CASSGLRGRNTEAFF. The chain recombines TRBV12-3 or TRBV12-4 with TRBJ1-1; D might be TRBD1 (5 bases). V was shortened by 5 bases and J by 2 bases, with 15 bases between the two germline ends. There are 15 residues in the CDR3.